The present T cell receptor beta chain was sequenced within a study of T cells after posttransplantation cyclophosphamide. Findings and limits, study-wide: Recipient CMV seropositivity and CMV reactivation strongly tracked TRB clonality. Donor CD8+ memory clones often dominated recipient blood repertoires at later times.

Methotrexate plus calcineurin inhibitor accompanied controls' myeloablative marrow transplants; sampling was 1 year later. Points on this clone: Its antigen is undetermined.

Data came from immunoSEQ multiplex PCR; TCRdb stores just in-frame clones and leaves some out. This sample has 15,000 to 20,000 clones, with around 86% found just once. The material sequenced was PBMCs, taken after an allogeneic stem cell transplant with a calcineurin inhibitor and methotrexate. This TCR came from a male patient aged 50 or older who received an allogeneic stem cell transplant from an unrelated donor, was CMV-positive, and had chronic GVHD only. A share of the T cells may be of graft donor origin.

The CDR3 loop reads CAISGTGGVTEAFF. CDR3 bases: TGTGCCATCAGTGGGACAGGGGGCGTTACTGAAGCTTTCTTT. This chain connects TRBV10-3 to TRBJ1-1, with 11 nucleotides matching TRBD1. V lost 4 bases, J lost 5 bases, and 3 bases stayed unmatched. Germline assignment: CDR1 ENHRY and CDR2 SYGVKD. This CDR3 is 14 amino acids long.